These 32 T cell receptor beta chains were all obtained from the same sample, sequenced in a study of cytomegalovirus exposure and HLA in healthy donors. Method: immunoSEQ multiplex PCR; TCRdb's copy keeps in-frame clones and lacks some. The sample has approximately 270,000 clones, about 86% seen once. Sequencing was carried out using PBMCs. These receptors all stem from a woman in her late teens or twenties in good health and CMV-seronegative.

V usage is TRBV10-2 and J usage is TRBJ1-4; possibly TRBD1 for D (5 bases). The V end was cut by 11 bases, the J end by 0 bases, with 7 bases between. Germline V lookup: CDR1 WSHSY, CDR2 SAAADI. CDR3 length: 12 amino acids. DNA for the CDR3: TGCGCCGCCAGGGCAACTAATGAAAAACTGTTTTTT. It specifies CAARATNEKLFF.

J is TRBJ2-7 and V is TRBV6-1; 8 positions match TRBD1. Germline assignment: CDR1 MNHNS and CDR2 SASEGT. Trimming took 2 bases from V and 5 from J; bases not matched to a gene: 8. This CDR3 comprises 15 residues. The CDR3 here is CASSEPGQVGDEQYF. The CDR3 DNA reads as TGTGCCAGCAGTGAACCGGGACAGGTGGGGGACGAGCAGTACTTC.

With regard to this clone: The sample holds other DNA sequences that translate to the same CDR3. This sequence joins TRBV30 and TRBJ1-3; TRBD1 matches at 8 bases. The germline V gene encodes CDR1 GTSNPN and CDR2 SVGIG (reference sequence). The CDR3 consists of 13 residues. V lost 5 bases, J lost 4 bases, and 4 bases stayed unmatched. This CDR3 is CAWGQGAGNTIYF. Written as DNA, the CDR3 is TGTGCCTGGGGACAGGGAGCGGGAAACACCATATATTTT.

This clone has a single count. J is TRBJ1-2 and V is TRBV5-6; D gene uncertain. Germline loops: CDR1 SGHDT, CDR2 YYEEEE. V was trimmed by 0 bases and J by 2 bases, leaving 14 bases between them. The CDR3 sequence is 16 residues long. The DNA for the CDR3 is TGTGCCAGCAGCTTGGCCGGGGTTGACAAAAACTATGGCTACACCTTC. The encoded protein is CASSLAGVDKNYGYTF.

The gene calls are TRBV7-9 and TRBJ1-4; a weak D match, TRBD1 (5 bases). Deletions cut 5 bases from V and 5 bases from J, with 9 bases between. This CDR3 region has 13 residues. CDR1 is SEHNR and CDR2 is FQNEAQ in the germline V gene (reference sequence). The CDR3 reads CASSGGGNEKLFF. CDR3 nucleotides: TGTGCCAGCAGCGGGGGAGGCAATGAAAAACTGTTTTTT.

The chain couples TRBV7-8 to TRBJ1-1; no clear D. The germline CDR1 and CDR2 sequences are SGHVS and FQNEAQ. The CDR3 extends over 14 amino acids. The germline V and J ends were trimmed by 5 bases and 4 bases, with 14 bases remaining between them. The DNA of the CDR3 is TGTGCCAGCAGCCCTAGTAGGTCGGGCACTGAAGCTTTCTTT. This codes for CASSPSRSGTEAFF.

Comments on this clone: One junction end does not reproduce the germline sequence, and a read error may be involved. The rearrangement uses TRBV6-6 and TRBJ1-1; D gene unclear. The CDR3 contains 15 residues. Germline V CDR1 and CDR2: MNHNY, SVGAGI (reference sequence). This chain's CDR3 is CASSHSSRANTEAFF. The CDR3 DNA reads as TGTGCCAGCAGTCACTCGTCGAGAGCGAACACTGAAGCTTTCTTT.

The chain combines TRBV10-3 with TRBJ1-1; D may be TRBD1 (5 bases). The CDR3 covers 14 residues. Trimming shortened V by 11 bases and J by 0 bases, and 16 bases separated the two germline ends. CDR1 is ENHRY, CDR2 SYGVKD, per germline. The CDR3 is CAVGGGIMNTEAFF. For the CDR3, the DNA is TGTGCCGTCGGCGGGGGTATCATGAACACTGAAGCTTTCTTT.

The J gene is TRBJ2-2, the V gene TRBV13; D gene uncertain. The germline V gene has CDR1 PRHDT and CDR2 FYEKMQ (reference sequence). The CDR3 spans 14 residues. With 5 bases removed from V and 6 bases from J, the gap between germline ends came to 13 bases. The CDR3 region is CASSPPGRAGELFF. The CDR3 DNA is TGTGCCAGCAGCCCGCCGGGTCGGGCCGGGGAGCTGTTTTTT.

V usage is TRBV27 and J usage is TRBJ1-2, with unresolved D. Germline V gene lookup returns CDR1 MNHEY and CDR2 SMNVEV (reference sequence). Trimming left V 5 bases short and J 6 bases short, with 19 bases between. This CDR3 is built from 15 residues. The CDR3 DNA follows: TGTGCCAGCAGTCTCTCCGGGTCAGCGATTCATGGCTACACCTTC. It is translated as CASSLSGSAIHGYTF.

This clone was counted a single time. The chain uses TRBV6-5 and TRBJ1-1, with 8 bases identical to TRBD1. The V gene end was trimmed by 6 bases and the J gene end by 2 bases; junction bases not matched to a gene: 8. From germline, CDR1 is MNHEY and CDR2 SVGAGI. The CDR3 length is 15 residues. Here the CDR3 reads CASRSGQGLNTEAFF. CDR3 DNA: TGTGCCAGCAGAAGTGGACAGGGTCTCAACACTGAAGCTTTCTTT.

The rearrangement uses TRBV10-3 and TRBJ2-3, with 7 positions matching TRBD1. CDR1 and CDR2 (germline): ENHRY, SYGVKD. V lost 6 bases, J lost 0 bases, and 6 bases stayed unmatched. The CDR3 has 15 amino acids. CDR3: CAISTTGQSTDTQYF. CDR3 nucleotide sequence: TGTGCCATCAGCACGACAGGGCAAAGCACAGATACGCAGTATTTT.

V usage is TRBV4-3 and J usage is TRBJ1-6; no clear D. Germline V gives CDR1 LGHNA, CDR2 YSLEER. The CDR3 extends over 13 amino acids. Trimming removed 4 bases from V and 13 bases from J, with 14 bases in between. CDR3 DNA: TGCGCCAGCAGCCCCGAGGGAGAATCCCCCCTCCACTTT. As protein: CASSPEGESPLHF.

This clone was recorded only once. V gene TRBV7-6 combines with J gene TRBJ2-2; D possibly corresponds to TRBD1 (5 bases). CDR3 size: 15 residues. CDR1 is SGHVS, CDR2 FNYEAQ, per germline. V was pared by 5 bases and J by 1 base, with 11 bases between. The CDR3 sequence: CASSLYTGNTGELFF. CDR3 in DNA: TGTGCCAGCAGCCTATATACAGGGAACACCGGGGAGCTGTTTTTT.

This clone was detected once. The chain links TRBV10-1 to TRBJ2-7; no firm D call. V dropped 6 bases and J dropped 3 bases, with 15 bases sitting between them. The CDR3 has 14 residues. Germline lookup yields CDR1 WNHNN and CDR2 SYGVQD (reference sequence). CDR3 in amino acids: CASSQTPVGYEQYF. The DNA for the CDR3 is TGCGCCAGCAGCCAGACACCGGTGGGCTACGAGCAGTACTTC.

The rearrangement uses TRBV6-5 and TRBJ2-3, with 8 nucleotides matching TRBD2. V shed 6 bases, J shed 6 bases, and the junction held 11 bases outside the gene matches. The CDR3 length is 15 residues. Germline CDR1 reads MNHEY; CDR2 reads SVGAGI. CDR3 nucleotides: TGTGCCAGCAGCCGGACTGGCGGGGGGCCTGATACGCAGTATTTT. This gives the protein CASSRTGGGPDTQYF.

V usage is TRBV19 and J usage is TRBJ2-3; perhaps TRBD1 as D (5 bases). Between the trimmed V and J ends, which lost 6 bases and 8 bases, there was a span of 12 bases. CDR1 and CDR2 (germline): LNHDA, SQIVND (reference sequence). The CDR3 runs to 12 residues. CDR3 nucleotide sequence: TGTGCCAGTAGCCAGGGTATGGCTACGCAGTATTTT. Its translation: CASSQGMATQYF.

This clone was seen only once. The chain couples TRBV9 to TRBJ2-1, with 12 bases that match TRBD2. The CDR3 length is 17 residues. Trimming cost V 0 bases and J 2 bases; bases outside gene matches: 3. Germline values: CDR1 SGDLS, CDR2 YYNGEE. For the CDR3, the DNA is TGTGCCAGCAGCGTAGGGACTAGCGGGGAAACCTACAATGAGCAGTTCTTC. Translated: CASSVGTSGETYNEQFF.

This clone was recorded a few times. This sequence joins TRBV28 and TRBJ1-4; the match to TRBD1 covers 7 bases. Germline loops: CDR1 MDHEN, CDR2 SYDVKM. Unmatched junction bases numbered 3, after V lost 6 bases and J lost 8 bases. The CDR3 extends over 12 amino acids. This chain's CDR3 is CASRTGKEKLFF. The CDR3, as DNA: TGTGCCAGCAGGACAGGGAAGGAAAAACTGTTTTTT. The full variable domain, completed using reference TRBV28 and TRBJ1-4, is DVKVTQSSRYLVKRTGEKVFLECVQDMDHENMFWYRQDPGLGLRLIYFSYDVKMKEKGDIPEGYSVSREKKERFSLILESASTNQTSMYLCASRTGKEKLFFGSGTQLSVL.

The CDR3 region is CASSVEQGALDTQYF. As DNA, the CDR3 is TGTGCCAGCAGCGTCGAACAGGGGGCTCTTGATACGCAGTATTTT. The chain uses TRBV9 and TRBJ2-3, with 9 bases lining up with TRBD1. Germline V gene lookup returns CDR1 SGDLS and CDR2 YYNGEE. The CDR3 is 15 residues long. After removal of 2 bases from V and 6 bases from J, the junction contained 7 bases not matched to a gene.

This chain connects TRBV27 to TRBJ2-5; perhaps TRBD1 as D (6 bases). This CDR3 has 16 residues. The V gene lost 6 bases and the J gene lost 5 bases, with 22 bases spanning the gap. The V gene's germline CDR1 is MNHEY and CDR2 SMNVEV (reference sequence). The CDR3 DNA reads TGTGCCAGCAGCCCAACTCCGACAGGTTGGAGGGAGACCCAGTACTTC. Translating gives CASSPTPTGWRETQYF.

The V call is TRBV2, the J call TRBJ2-5, with D hard to call. CDR3 size: 12 residues. Trimming cost V 7 bases and J 5 bases, with 11 bases left between them. CDR1 is SNHLY, CDR2 FYNNEI, per germline. The CDR3 region has the DNA TGTGCCAGCACGACACCAGTGGAGACCCAGTACTTC. This sequence encodes CASTTPVETQYF.

V gene TRBV29-1 combines with J gene TRBJ1-1; D gene unclear. There are 13 residues in the CDR3. The germline V gene has CDR1 SQVTM and CDR2 ANQGSEA. V was trimmed by 0 bases and J by 0 bases, leaving 5 bases between them. The CDR3 nucleotides are TGCAGCGTTGAAGATTCAGTGAACACTGAAGCTTTCTTT. Amino acid sequence: CSVEDSVNTEAFF.

The gene calls are TRBV30 and TRBJ1-6; D uncertain. Trimming removed 8 bases from V and 0 bases from J, with 14 bases in between. The germline gives CDR1 GTSNPN, CDR2 SVGIG (reference sequence). The CDR3 has 15 residues. CDR3 DNA sequence: TGTGCCCACCGGTACCTGAGCTCCTATAATTCACCCCTCCACTTT. Its translation: CAHRYLSSYNSPLHF.

The chain uses TRBV4-1 and TRBJ2-7; D is uncertain. V was clipped by 0 bases and J by 7 bases, with 7 bases between them. CDR1 MGHRA and CDR2 YSYEKL come from the germline V gene. The CDR3 totals 12 residues. CDR3 DNA sequence: TGCGCCAGCAGCCAAGATTTTCTGGAGCAGTACTTC. It translates to CASSQDFLEQYF.

The chain joins TRBV4-1 to TRBJ1-2, with 9 bases lining up with TRBD1. V gave up 4 bases and J gave up 7 bases; unmatched junction bases: 4. CDR3 length: 13 amino acids. The germline gives CDR1 MGHRA, CDR2 YSYEKL. CDR3: CASSPDRGSGYTF. The CDR3 DNA sequence: TGCGCCAGCAGCCCGGACAGGGGAAGTGGCTACACCTTC.

The chain couples TRBV6-5 to TRBJ1-6; possibly TRBD1 for D (6 bases). There are 15 residues in the CDR3. The germline V gene has CDR1 MNHEY and CDR2 SVGAGI. The V end was cut by 4 bases, the J end by 7 bases, with 14 bases between. The CDR3 sequence: CASSSSTGWNSPLHF. The CDR3 region has the DNA TGTGCCAGCAGTTCCTCGACAGGTTGGAATTCACCCCTCCACTTT.

This chain connects TRBV29-1 to TRBJ1-5; D is possibly TRBD1 (5 bases). CDR3 length equals 14 residues. The germline V gene encodes CDR1 SQVTM and CDR2 ANQGSEA. The V end lost 5 bases, the J end lost 2 bases, and 13 bases lay between the germline ends. As DNA, the CDR3 is TGCAGCGTTAACTGGGGCAACGGCAATCAGCCCCAGCATTTT. It translates to CSVNWGNGNQPQHF.

The gene calls are TRBV6-4 and TRBJ2-5; 9 nucleotides align to TRBD2. CDR3 length: 15 amino acids. V dropped 4 bases and J dropped 2; count of bases not matched to a gene: 5. Germline assignment: CDR1 MRHNA and CDR2 SNTAGT. The CDR3 coding sequence is TGTGCCAGCAGTGCTCAAGCGGGGGGACAAGAGACCCAGTACTTC. As protein: CASSAQAGGQETQYF.

Only one count was recorded for this clone. This chain links TRBV18 with TRBJ2-5; D not resolved. The germline gives CDR1 KGHSH, CDR2 LQKENI. The CDR3 sequence is 14 residues long. Trimming removed 3 bases from V and 2 bases from J, with 10 bases in between. The CDR3 is CASSPIPEQETQYF. As DNA, the CDR3 is TGTGCCAGCTCACCGATCCCGGAGCAAGAGACCCAGTACTTC.

This clone was seen a single time. The chain links TRBV27 to TRBJ1-5, with 10 bases aligning to TRBD1. Germline CDR1 reads MNHEY; CDR2 reads SMNVEV (reference sequence). This CDR3 contains 17 residues. The trim removed 5 bases at V and 4 bases at J, leaving 11 bases unmatched. The CDR3 nucleotides are TGTGCCAGCAGTATGACAGGGGGCATTCCTGTTAATCAGCCCCAGCATTTT. Protein sequence: CASSMTGGIPVNQPQHF.

This clone appeared once. V usage is TRBV5-1 and J usage is TRBJ2-7; the D is unclear. Germline V gene data show CDR1 as SGHRS and CDR2 as YFSETQ. The CDR3 runs to 14 residues. The V gene lost 0 bases and the J gene lost 1 base, with 8 bases spanning the gap. CDR3 in amino acids: CASSLATDSYEQYF. Written as DNA, the CDR3 is TGCGCCAGCAGCTTGGCCACAGATTCCTACGAGCAGTACTTC. The whole variable domain, filled in from reference TRBV5-1 and TRBJ2-7, reads KAGVTQTPRYLIKTRGQQVTLSCSPISGHRSVSWYQQTPGQGLQFLFEYFSETQRNKGNFPGRFSGRQFSNSRSEMNVSTLELGDSALYLCASSLATDSYEQYFGPGTRLTVT.